The 32 T cell receptor beta chains reported below all come from one sample, sequenced in a study of shared clonotypes between healthy human individuals. Positive CCR7 selection of CD45RO-negative cells yielded the naive CD8 cells, and terminally differentiated effector memory CD45RA+ cells were excluded. TCRdb keeps only in-frame clones here, not all; method: immunoSEQ multiplex PCR. The table shows roughly 890,000 clones, with roughly 92% occurring only once. Sequencing was carried out using naive CD8+ T cells sorted from blood. The receptor source for this set is a man aged 30-40 years in good health.

The V and J genes are TRBV5-4 and TRBJ2-2, with TRBD2 matching over 11 bases. The ends lost 4 bases at V and 2 bases at J; junction bases unmatched: 7. Looked up from germline, CDR1 is SGHNT and CDR2 is YYREEE (reference sequence). The CDR3 loop spans 17 amino acids. Written as DNA, the CDR3 is TGTGCCAGCAGCGCCGGACTAGCGGGCTTAAACACCGGGGAGCTGTTTTTT. Translated: CASSAGLAGLNTGELFF.

In this sample, this clone turned up a few times. The V and J genes are TRBV29-1 and TRBJ2-7, with a tentative D call TRBD2 (7 bases). The CDR3 loop spans 13 amino acids. Looked up from germline, CDR1 is SQVTM and CDR2 is ANQGSEA. Between the trimmed V and J ends, which lost 7 bases and 2 bases, there was a span of 15 bases. CDR3 nucleotides: TGCAGCGCCGAGGGGGGGAGACCCTACGAGCAGTACTTC. Translation gives CSAEGGRPYEQYF.

The V call is TRBV28, the J call TRBJ2-3; 8 nucleotides match TRBD2. V shed 2 bases and J 7 bases; nucleotides not matched to a gene: 8. Germline V gives CDR1 MDHEN, CDR2 SYDVKM. CDR3 length equals 15 residues. The CDR3 loop is CASSLGSGSVNTQYF. The CDR3 coding sequence is TGTGCCAGCAGTTTAGGGAGCGGGAGTGTAAATACGCAGTATTTT.

This clone has a single count. The gene calls are TRBV6-5 and TRBJ2-1; no reliable D call. Deletions cut 2 bases from V and 7 bases from J, with 9 bases between. Per germline, CDR1 MNHEY and CDR2 SVGAGI. CDR3 length: 13 amino acids. CDR3 in DNA: TGTGCCAGCAGTTACGGCACTAAGAATGAGCAGTTCTTC. Translated, it gives CASSYGTKNEQFF.

The chain couples TRBV5-5 to TRBJ2-1; D may correspond to TRBD1 or TRBD2 (5 bases each). Germline V gene lookup returns CDR1 SGHKS and CDR2 YYEKEE (reference sequence). The CDR3 is 15 residues long. V lost 5 bases and J lost 3, with 15 bases in between. Here the CDR3 reads CASRSGTGNYNEQFF. The CDR3 nucleotides are TGTGCCAGCAGGTCCGGGACGGGGAACTACAATGAGCAGTTCTTC.

The DNA of the CDR3 is TGTGCCAGCAGCTATGGGGGAGTAGGTATCGATGAGCAGTTCTTC. Translation gives CASSYGGVGIDEQFF. The genes are TRBV5-6 and TRBJ2-1; D may correspond to TRBD1 or TRBD2 (5 bases each). Trimming removed 3 bases from V and 8 bases from J, with 18 bases in between. The CDR3 is 15 residues long. Germline V gives CDR1 SGHDT, CDR2 YYEEEE.

CDR3 nucleotide sequence: TGTGCCAGCAGCCCCAACCTCGGGACTAGCGGGAGCACAGATACGCAGTATTTT. Its protein product is CASSPNLGTSGSTDTQYF. This chain joins TRBV11-2 and TRBJ2-3; 12 bases fit TRBD2. Unmatched junction bases numbered 9, after V lost 5 bases and J lost 0 bases. There are 18 residues in the CDR3. Germline V gene sequence: CDR1 SGHAT, CDR2 FQNNGV.

The gene calls are TRBV10-3 and TRBJ2-1, with 8 bases that match TRBD2. Trimming removed 8 bases from V and 4 bases from J; junction bases left unmatched: 10. Germline assignment: CDR1 ENHRY and CDR2 SYGVKD. CDR3 size: 15 residues. For the CDR3, the DNA is TGTGCCATCGGTTTGCGGGAGGCTACGTACAATGAGCAGTTCTTC. Translated: CAIGLREATYNEQFF.

As regards this clone: In the same sample, other DNA sequences code for this CDR3. The chain couples TRBV7-9 to TRBJ2-3; D remains ambiguous. The CDR3 length is 12 residues. Trimming pared 4 bases from V and 6 bases from J, leaving 8 bases between. CDR1 is SEHNR, CDR2 FQNEAQ, per germline (reference sequence). CDR3 sequence: CASSSLGDTQYF. Written as DNA, the CDR3 is TGTGCCAGCAGCTCCCTAGGGGATACGCAGTATTTT. Drawing the rest from reference TRBV7-9 and TRBJ2-3, the complete variable domain is DTGVSQNPRHKITKRGQNVTFRCDPISEHNRLYWYRQTLGQGPEFLTYFQNEAQLEKSRLLSDRFSAERPKGSFSTLEIQRTEQGDSAMYLCASSSLGDTQYFGPGTRLTVL.

The chain uses TRBV27 and TRBJ2-1; D is perhaps TRBD2 (6 bases). Germline V lookup: CDR1 MNHEY, CDR2 SMNVEV (reference sequence). The CDR3 spans 14 residues. V shed 6 bases and J shed 2 bases, with 11 bases lying between them. The CDR3 sequence is CASRSSVAYNEQFF. CDR3 sequence (DNA): TGTGCCAGCAGATCTAGCGTAGCCTACAATGAGCAGTTCTTC.

V usage is TRBV28 and J usage is TRBJ1-3; D ambiguous. The V end lost 6 bases, the J end lost 0 bases, and 15 bases lay between the germline ends. This CDR3 has 16 amino acids. Germline V gene lookup returns CDR1 MDHEN and CDR2 SYDVKM. CDR3 region: CASRSYRLRSGNTIYF. The CDR3 nucleotides are TGTGCCAGCAGATCCTATAGGTTACGCTCTGGAAACACCATATATTTT.

The chain employs TRBV5-1 and TRBJ2-1, with D perhaps given as TRBD1 or TRBD2 (5 bases each). Germline CDR1 SGHRS, CDR2 YFSETQ. This CDR3 spans 15 amino acids. Trimming took off 0 bases at V and 6 bases at J, with 13 bases between the two ends. The CDR3 bases are TGCGCCAGCAGCTTGGTCGGCAGTGGGGGCAATGAGCAGTTCTTC. It encodes CASSLVGSGGNEQFF.

The V call is TRBV27, the J call TRBJ2-7; a possible D gene is TRBD2 (5 bases). Germline lookup yields CDR1 MNHEY and CDR2 SMNVEV (reference sequence). Trimming took 7 bases from V and 1 from J, leaving 14 bases between them. This CDR3 has 14 amino acids. The CDR3 nucleotides read TGTGCCAGCACTCCTCCGGGGTCTTCCTACGAGCAGTACTTC. It translates to CASTPPGSSYEQYF.

The gene calls are TRBV27 and TRBJ2-1, with 7 bases lining up with TRBD2. CDR1 is MNHEY, CDR2 SMNVEV, per germline (reference sequence). The CDR3 runs to 14 residues. Trimming cost V 3 bases and J 5 bases; bases outside gene matches: 4. The CDR3 DNA sequence: TGTGCCAGCAGTTTGCTAGCGGATAACAATGAGCAGTTCTTC. Translation gives CASSLLADNNEQFF.

CDR3 in amino acids: CASRKGRSNTGELFF. For the CDR3, the DNA is TGTGCCAGCAGAAAGGGACGGTCGAACACCGGGGAGCTGTTTTTT. The chain carries TRBV7-9 and TRBJ2-2; the D call may be TRBD1 or TRBD2 (5 bases each). V was shortened by 6 bases and J by 0 bases, with 11 bases between the two germline ends. Germline assignment: CDR1 SEHNR and CDR2 FQNEAQ (reference sequence). This CDR3 comprises 15 residues.

The V and J genes are TRBV29-1 and TRBJ2-1; 9 bases fit TRBD2. V shed 3 bases, J shed 7 bases, and the junction held 1 base outside the gene matches. The germline V gene has CDR1 SQVTM and CDR2 ANQGSEA. The CDR3 length is 12 residues. The CDR3 DNA reads TGCAGCGTTGATAGCGGGAGTAATGAGCAGTTCTTC. Translated: CSVDSGSNEQFF.

The V gene is TRBV7-9, the J gene TRBJ2-7; D gene unclear. Looked up from germline, CDR1 is SEHNR and CDR2 is FQNEAQ (reference sequence). Trimming cost V 3 bases and J 0 bases, with 9 bases left between them. This CDR3 spans 14 amino acids. Here the CDR3 reads CASSFITSSYEQYF. The CDR3 DNA reads TGTGCCAGCAGCTTTATCACGAGCTCCTACGAGCAGTACTTC.

This clone was counted ten times or more. The same CDR3 can be traced to other DNA sequences in this sample. V gene TRBV28 combines with J gene TRBJ2-1, with D unresolved. V lost 6 bases to trimming and J lost 3 bases, with 12 bases between them. Germline CDR1 MDHEN, CDR2 SYDVKM. The CDR3 spans 14 residues. The CDR3 loop is CASRGRLSYNEQFF. CDR3 nucleotides: TGTGCCAGCAGGGGTCGACTCAGCTACAATGAGCAGTTCTTC.

The CDR3 region is CSVVRLAGKYEQYF. CDR3 bases: TGCAGCGTTGTGCGACTAGCGGGAAAATACGAGCAGTACTTC. The chain combines TRBV29-1 with TRBJ2-7; TRBD2 agrees at 11 bases. Per germline, CDR1 SQVTM and CDR2 ANQGSEA. This CDR3 spans 14 amino acids. Germline trimming cut 4 bases from V and 4 bases from J; bases unmatched to any gene: 6.

This rearrangement joins TRBV19 to TRBJ2-7, with D possibly TRBD1 on 6 matching bases. Germline CDR1 LNHDA, CDR2 SQIVND (reference sequence). Deletions cut 11 bases from V and 2 bases from J, with 19 bases between. The CDR3 spans 14 residues. The CDR3 DNA reads TGTGCCGCCTCCCCCGGGGACAAAGCCTACGAGCAGTACTTC. Its translation is CAASPGDKAYEQYF.

The V call is TRBV7-9, the J call TRBJ2-7; D unresolved. The germline CDR1 and CDR2 sequences are SEHNR and FQNEAQ (reference sequence). Between the trimmed V and J ends, which lost 5 bases and 4 bases, there was a span of 12 bases. The CDR3 sequence is 13 residues long. CDR3 nucleotides: TGTGCCAGCAGCGACGGACGGAATTACGAGCAGTACTTC. Translated, it gives CASSDGRNYEQYF.

This rearrangement joins TRBV14 to TRBJ2-3; D is uncertain. The CDR3 runs 13 residues. Trimming took off 2 bases at V and 5 bases at J, with 8 bases between the two ends. Looked up from germline, CDR1 is SGHDN and CDR2 is FVKESK. The CDR3 DNA follows: TGTGCCAGCAGCCAACTGAACGAAGATACGCAGTATTTT. As protein: CASSQLNEDTQYF.

The chain has TRBV7-2 and TRBJ2-1, with no clear D. The CDR3 consists of 17 residues. V lost 5 bases and J 8 bases, leaving 25 bases between the germline ends. Germline-derived CDR1 and CDR2 are SGHTA and FQGNSA. This CDR3 is CASSGFHRTTGNDEQFF. The CDR3 DNA follows: TGTGCCAGCAGCGGCTTCCATCGAACTACGGGTAACGATGAGCAGTTCTTC.

CDR3 amino acids: CASSSSGTEAFF. The CDR3 DNA reads TGTGCCAGCAGTTCATCAGGGACTGAAGCTTTCTTT. This chain links TRBV6-5 with TRBJ1-1; D perhaps matches TRBD1 (5 bases). The CDR3 runs to 12 residues. The germline CDR1 and CDR2 sequences are MNHEY and SVGAGI. Trimming stripped 4 bases from V and 5 bases from J, with 8 bases between.

This rearrangement joins TRBV7-8 to TRBJ2-1; D is perhaps TRBD2 (6 bases). Germline V gene data show CDR1 as SGHVS and CDR2 as FQNEAQ. The CDR3 consists of 15 residues. The germline V and J ends were trimmed by 2 bases and 7 bases, with 15 bases remaining between them. CDR3 region: CASSLKRFRGNEQFF. Here the CDR3 DNA reads TGTGCCAGCAGCTTAAAGAGGTTCCGGGGGAATGAGCAGTTCTTC.

The CDR3 is CASSLGQFPYEQYF. For the CDR3, the DNA is TGTGCCAGCAGCTTGGGGCAGTTTCCTTACGAGCAGTACTTC. The rearrangement uses TRBV5-8 and TRBJ2-7; D gene unclear. The CDR3 is made up of 14 amino acids. Germline V gene lookup returns CDR1 SGHTS and CDR2 YDEGEE. V lost 0 bases to trimming and J lost 4 bases, with 11 bases between them.

The genes are TRBV30 and TRBJ2-7; 7 nucleotides line up with TRBD1. CDR1 and CDR2 from the germline V gene are GTSNPN and SVGIG (reference sequence). The CDR3 covers 15 residues. V shed 6 bases and J 0 bases; nucleotides not matched to a gene: 11. The CDR3 reads CACPMVGGSSYEQYF. CDR3 bases: TGTGCCTGTCCAATGGTAGGGGGCAGCTCCTACGAGCAGTACTTC.

CDR3: CASSFMGPTDTQYF. The DNA for the CDR3 is TGTGCCAGCAGTTTTATGGGGCCCACAGATACGCAGTATTTT. V and J are TRBV27 and TRBJ2-3, with TRBD1 as a possible D gene (5 bases). This CDR3 has 14 amino acids. The germline V gene encodes CDR1 MNHEY and CDR2 SMNVEV (reference sequence). V was cut by 3 bases and J by 2 bases, with 9 bases left in between.

J is TRBJ1-1 and V is TRBV4-1; D gene ambiguous. The CDR3 has 15 amino acids. Germline V gives CDR1 MGHRA, CDR2 YSYEKL. Trimming shortened V by 1 base and J by 5 bases, and 14 bases separated the two germline ends. This CDR3 is CASSQVSVGVTEAFF. CDR3 sequence (DNA): TGCGCCAGCAGCCAAGTGTCGGTAGGAGTTACTGAAGCTTTCTTT.

The chain links TRBV6-6 to TRBJ2-7; the match to TRBD1 covers 7 bases. The V gene's germline CDR1 is MNHNY and CDR2 SVGAGI (reference sequence). This CDR3 has 14 amino acids. V shed 8 bases, J shed 2 bases, and the junction held 9 bases outside the gene matches. The CDR3 is CASSPSQGAYEQYF. The DNA of the CDR3 is TGTGCCAGCTCCCCCAGCCAGGGGGCCTACGAGCAGTACTTC.

The rearrangement uses TRBV6-1 and TRBJ1-5; D remains ambiguous. The CDR3 contains 16 residues. CDR1 is MNHNS and CDR2 is SASEGT in the germline V gene. Trimming cost V 3 bases and J 5 bases, with 17 bases left between them. CDR3 DNA sequence: TGTGCCAGCAGTGATGCCTACCTGGGAGTGGATCAGCCCCAGCATTTT. This gives the protein CASSDAYLGVDQPQHF.

The chain combines TRBV18 with TRBJ2-3; no definite D call. Germline V gives CDR1 KGHSH, CDR2 LQKENI. The CDR3 loop spans 13 amino acids. The V gene lost 6 bases and the J gene lost 3 bases, with 10 bases spanning the gap. The CDR3: CASSLLRTDTQYF. The CDR3 nucleotides are TGTGCCAGCTCCCTACTTAGGACAGATACGCAGTATTTT.